The TCR beta chain under discussion was sequenced for a study of blood T cell repertoires in COVID-19. Whole-study context: Specimens from acute and convalescent COVID-19 originated in the United States, Italy and Spain. PBMCs, B-cell-depleted T cells, or T cells provided the cDNA or gDNA that made up the material.

Trimming took off 4 bases at V and 7 bases at J, with 14 bases between the two ends. The germline CDR1 and CDR2 sequences are GTSNPN and SVGIG (reference sequence). The length of the CDR3 is 12 residues. As originally analysed: Amplified reference gene primers provided the basis for estimating nucleated cell counts. Here immunoSEQ multiplex PCR was the method, and the copy in TCRdb shows in-frame clones only, minus some. V and J calls and clone size are as listed in that table; D and trimming were resolved from the DNA. Here the sample spans just over 200,000 clones, 80% being singletons. The clonotype was recovered from a woman between 65 and 79 years old with acute or convalescent COVID-19. The chain joins TRBV30 to TRBJ2-7; D might be TRBD1 (5 bases). Material for sequencing was peripheral blood. This chain's CDR3 is CAWTRQMSEQYF. CDR3 DNA sequence: TGTGCCTGGACCCGACAGATGAGTGAGCAGTACTTC.